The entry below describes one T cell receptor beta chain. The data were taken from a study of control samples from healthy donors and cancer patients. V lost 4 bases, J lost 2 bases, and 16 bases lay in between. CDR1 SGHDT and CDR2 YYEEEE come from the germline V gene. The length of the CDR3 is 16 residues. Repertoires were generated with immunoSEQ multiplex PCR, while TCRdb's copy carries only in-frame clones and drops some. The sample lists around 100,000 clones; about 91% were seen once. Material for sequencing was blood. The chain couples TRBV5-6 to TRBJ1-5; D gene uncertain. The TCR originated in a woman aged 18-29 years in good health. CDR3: CASSAGIFGGNQPQHF. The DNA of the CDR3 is TGTGCCAGCAGCGCCGGGATTTTCGGGGGCAATCAGCCCCAGCATTTT.